This T cell receptor (beta chain) originates from a study of early T cells in non-severe SARS-CoV-2 infection. Germline values: CDR1 MNHNY, CDR2 SVGAGI (reference sequence). The CDR3 runs 13 residues. The trim removed 6 bases at V and 5 bases at J, leaving 4 bases unmatched. Unique molecular identifiers (one per individual cDNA molecule) were attached. TCRdb re-called the 5' RACE reads through MiXCR, storing one row per CDR3 protein. The table lists 60,000 to 75,000 distinct CDR3 sequences, 4.6% of them singletons, with 3.6% in the top ten. This clonotype was seen at least ten times. This receptor was identified in an adult who was a healthcare worker with PCR-confirmed SARS-CoV-2 infection or an uninfected control (not recorded which). The donor label of this sample is uncertain. Sequenced material: whole blood, taken at baseline. The rearrangement links TRBV6-6 to TRBJ1-5; 7 bases line up with TRBD1. The CDR3, as DNA: TGTGCCAGCAGCACAGGGGAATATCAGCCCCAGCATTTT. Residues: CASSTGEYQPQHF.